These T cell receptor beta chains were read from a single sample in a study of tumour-infiltrating T cells in Burkitt lymphoma. Here immunoSEQ multiplex PCR was the method, and the copy in TCRdb shows in-frame clones only, minus some. The sample contains around 260 clones, approximately 14% of which appear only once. Source material: tumor tissue. These receptors were taken from a human donor with Burkitt lymphoma. Both conserved end residues are part of each CDR3. The order of the fields is clone size, J gene, V gene, D gene, CDR3 protein, CDR3 DNA. D genes are given only for firm matches. Some rows mark clone size as missing; the rest say once, few, many or name a class of expanded clone.

-	TRBJ2-3	TRBV5-1	-	CASSGSSEDTQYF	TGCGCCAGCAGCGGGAGTAGTGAGGATACGCAGTATTTT
few	TRBJ2-3	TRBV6-6	-	CASSYSNKDTQYF	TGTGCCAGCAGTTACTCGAACAAAGATACGCAGTATTTT
-	TRBJ1-1	TRBV5-1	-	CASSNLNTEAFF	TGCGCCAGCAGCAACCTGAACACTGAAGCTTTCTTT
-	TRBJ2-1	TRBV5-1	TRBD2	CASSASGGGHGNEQFF	TGCGCCAGCAGCGCTAGCGGGGGGGGTCACGGCAATGAGCAGTTCTTC
few	TRBJ2-5	TRBV11-3	-	CASSPSATQETQYF	TGTGCCAGCAGCCCCTCAGCCACCCAAGAGACCCAGTACTTC
hyperexpanded	TRBJ2-6	TRBV7-6	-	CASSLGRGGGANVLTF	TGTGCCAGCAGCTTAGGAAGGGGAGGTGGGGCCAACGTCCTGACTTTC
once	TRBJ2-1	TRBV2	-	CASSEDSWGNEQFF	TGTGCCAGCAGTGAAGACTCTTGGGGCAATGAGCAGTTCTTC
-	TRBJ2-1	TRBV6-5	TRBD2	CASSSGGPFNEQFF	TGTGCCAGCAGTAGCGGGGGGCCTTTCAATGAGCAGTTCTTC
-	TRBJ1-2	TRBV7-6	-	CASSKTYGYTF	TGTGCCAGCAGCAAGACCTATGGCTACACCTTC
once	TRBJ2-7	TRBV12-5	TRBD1	CASGLAFSRDRVLSETYEQYF	TGTGCTAGTGGTTTGGCCTTCTCCCGGGACAGGGTTTTAAGTGAGACATACGAGCAGTACTTC
few	TRBJ2-5	TRBV7-8	-	CASSLDSQETQYF	TGTGCCAGCAGTTTGGACAGCCAAGAGACCCAGTACTTC
-	TRBJ1-1	TRBV5-5	-	CASSLAGQRFTEAFF	TGTGCCAGCAGCTTGGCCGGACAGCGTTTCACTGAAGCTTTCTTT
-	TRBJ2-4	TRBV4-1	-	CASSQDQTGNLAKNIQYF	TGCGCCAGCAGCCAAGATCAGACCGGCAATTTAGCCAAAAACATTCAGTACTTC
-	TRBJ2-7	TRBV4-1	-	CASRETGGHYEQYF	TGCGCCAGCAGGGAGACAGGTGGGCACTACGAGCAGTACTTC
few	TRBJ2-7	TRBV4-3	TRBD1	CASSLNRDRYYEQYF	TGCGCCAGCAGCCTTAACCGGGACAGATACTACGAGCAGTACTTC
few	TRBJ2-5	TRBV7-9	TRBD2	CASSKGLAGETQYF	TGTGCCAGCAGCAAGGGACTAGCGGGAGAGACCCAGTACTTC
few	TRBJ2-1	TRBV30	-	CAWSSGRGISYNEQFF	TGTGCCTGGAGTTCGGGCCGGGGGATCTCCTACAATGAGCAGTTCTTC
-	TRBJ2-3	TRBV7-3	TRBD2	CASSRSPGTSGGTDTQYF	TGTGCCAGCAGCCGCAGCCCCGGGACTAGCGGGGGCACAGATACGCAGTATTTT
few	TRBJ1-6	TRBV5-4	TRBD1	CASSLAGGWNSPLHF	TGTGCCAGCAGCTTGGCAGGGGGTTGGAATTCACCCCTCCACTTT
few	TRBJ2-1	TRBV21-1	-	CASSKNREPNEQFF	TGTGCCAGCAGCAAAAACAGAGAACCAAATGAGCAGTTCTTC
few	TRBJ2-2	TRBV11-2	-	CASSLRPLALEGAGELFF	TGTGCCAGCAGCTTACGCCCACTAGCGCTAGAGGGGGCCGGGGAGCTGTTTTTT
few	TRBJ1-5	TRBV13	-	CASSFRGFQPQHF	TGTGCCAGCAGCTTCCGGGGTTTTCAGCCCCAGCATTTT
-	TRBJ2-7	TRBV14	-	CASSRKLGRENYEQYF	TGTGCCAGCAGCCGGAAACTTGGGCGGGAAAACTACGAGCAGTACTTC
few	TRBJ2-2	TRBV9	-	CASSVDGTGELFF	TGTGCCAGCAGCGTAGACGGCACCGGGGAGCTGTTTTTT
-	TRBJ2-1	TRBV7-3	-	CASSLDSTSSYNEQFF	TGTGCCAGCAGTCTAGACAGTACTAGCTCCTACAATGAGCAGTTCTTC
-	TRBJ2-1	TRBV5-1	TRBD2	CASSIAGGPGNEQFF	TGCGCCAGCAGCATAGCGGGAGGGCCTGGTAATGAGCAGTTCTTC
few	TRBJ1-1	TRBV19	TRBD1	CASSPQGARNTEAFF	TGTGCCAGTAGTCCACAGGGGGCGAGAAACACTGAAGCTTTCTTT
-	TRBJ1-1	TRBV7-3	-	CASSLTQSTEAFF	TGTGCCAGCAGCTTAACCCAGAGCACTGAAGCTTTCTTT
-	TRBJ2-3	TRBV7-2	-	CASSLDPQSTQYF	TGTGCCAGCAGCTTAGATCCCCAGAGTACGCAGTATTTT
-	TRBJ1-2	TRBV29-1	-	CSVVSGSSGYTF	TGCAGCGTTGTATCGGGGTCGAGTGGCTACACCTTC
-	TRBJ2-3	TRBV4-1	-	CASSQRQDSTDTQYF	TGCGCCAGCAGCCAGAGGCAGGACAGCACAGATACGCAGTATTTT
-	TRBJ2-3	TRBV28	TRBD1	CASSFPTLPGQHTDTQYF	TGTGCCAGCAGTTTTCCTACCCTGCCGGGACAGCACACAGATACGCAGTATTTT
few	TRBJ2-7	TRBV30	-	CAWDNNREPYEQYF	TGTGCCTGGGATAACAACAGGGAACCCTACGAGCAGTACTTC